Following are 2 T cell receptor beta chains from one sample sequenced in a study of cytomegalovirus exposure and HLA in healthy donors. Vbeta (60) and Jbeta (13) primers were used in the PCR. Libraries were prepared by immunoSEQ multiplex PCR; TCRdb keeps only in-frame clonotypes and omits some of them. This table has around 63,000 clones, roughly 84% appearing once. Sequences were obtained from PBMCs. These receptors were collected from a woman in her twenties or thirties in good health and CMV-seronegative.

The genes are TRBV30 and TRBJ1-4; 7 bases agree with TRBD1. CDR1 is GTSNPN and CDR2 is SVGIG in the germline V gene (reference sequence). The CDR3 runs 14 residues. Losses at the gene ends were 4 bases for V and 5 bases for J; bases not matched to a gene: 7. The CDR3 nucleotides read TGTGCCTGGACTATGACAGGGCGGAATGAAAAACTGTTTTTT. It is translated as CAWTMTGRNEKLFF.

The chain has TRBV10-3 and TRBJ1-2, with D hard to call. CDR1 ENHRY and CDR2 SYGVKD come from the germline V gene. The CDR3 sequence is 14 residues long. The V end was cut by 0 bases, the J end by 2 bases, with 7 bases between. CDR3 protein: CAISESVANYGYTF. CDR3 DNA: TGTGCCATCAGTGAGTCGGTAGCAAACTATGGCTACACCTTC.